The rows below give T cell receptor beta chains drawn from one sample of a study of T cell repertoires in cytomegalovirus infection. These TCRs are of unknown antigen specificity. One entry per CDR3 protein results from TCRdb running MiXCR on the reads. This sample has some 590,000 distinct CDR3 sequences, with just under 40% found just once. The sample in question was cultured PBMCs, obtained from culture after CMV antigen stimulation. The receptors stem from a human donor in good health (CMV status not recorded). Some clones in this sample may be carry-over from other donors' samples. Both conserved end residues are part of each CDR3. The order of the fields is V gene, clone size, CDR3 length, D gene, J gene, CDR3 protein, CDR3 DNA. D genes are given only for firm matches. Clone size is not always given. Where it is, it says once, few, many or a class for expanded clones.

>TRBV7-2|few|15|TRBD1|TRBJ2-5
CASSLVGQGEETQYF
TGTGCCAGCAGCTTAGTGGGACAGGGGGAAGAGACCCAGTACTTC
>TRBV2|few|15|TRBD1|TRBJ1-1
CASSDGTGMNTEAFF
TGTGCCAGCAGTGACGGGACAGGCATGAACACTGAAGCTTTCTTT
>TRBV18|once|15|-|TRBJ2-2
CASSPSRENTGELFF
TGTGCCAGCTCCCCCAGCCGGGAGAACACCGGGGAGCTGTTTTTT
>TRBV7-9|many|16|-|TRBJ2-4
CASSAQQLLAKNIQYF
TGTGCCAGCAGCGCACAACAGCTTTTAGCCAAAAACATTCAGTACTTC
>TRBV7-2|once|15|-|TRBJ1-4
CASSPGWGRDEKLFF
TGTGCCAGCAGCCCAGGGTGGGGAAGGGATGAAAAACTGTTTTTT
>TRBV7-6|-|17|TRBD2|TRBJ2-1
CASGEGGVGRAYNEQFF
TGTGCCAGCGGAGAGGGAGGGGTGGGAAGGGCCTACAATGAGCAGTTCTTC
>TRBV12-3/TRBV12-4|few|16|TRBD1|TRBJ1-2
CASSFLPGTGIYGYTF
TGTGCCAGCAGCTTTCTCCCCGGGACAGGGATCTATGGCTACACCTTC
>TRBV7-6|few|15|-|TRBJ1-2
CASSSRARSVYGYTF
TGTGCCAGCAGTTCCCGGGCCCGCTCCGTCTATGGCTACACCTTC
>TRBV7-8|few|15|TRBD1|TRBJ2-4
CASSLGDRVQNIQYF
TGTGCCAGCAGCTTAGGGGACAGGGTACAAAACATTCAGTACTTC
>TRBV2|-|13|-|TRBJ2-1
CASSPVLYNEQFF
TGTGCCAGCAGTCCTGTTCTGTACAATGAGCAGTTCTTC
>TRBV10-3|-|13|-|TRBJ2-1
CAIKAGEGYEQFF
TGTGCCATCAAGGCGGGCGAGGGCTATGAGCAGTTCTTC
>TRBV7-2|-|13|-|TRBJ1-2
CASSLRGDRGYTF
TGTGCCAGCAGCTTAAGAGGTGATCGGGGCTACACCTTC
>TRBV7-6|few|12|-|TRBJ2-7
CASSLLGREQYF
TGTGCCAGCAGCTTGTTAGGGAGGGAGCAGTACTTC
>TRBV2|-|13|-|TRBJ2-5
CASSDSELETQYF
TGTGCCAGCAGTGATAGTGAATTAGAGACCCAGTACTTC
>TRBV20-1|-|13|-|TRBJ2-1
CSASFYSRNEQFF
TGCAGTGCTAGCTTTTATAGCCGGAATGAGCAGTTCTTC
>TRBV7-2|-|15|TRBD1|TRBJ2-7
CASSRRGQGTYEQYF
TGTGCCAGCAGCCGACGCGGACAGGGGACCTACGAGCAGTACTTC
>TRBV29-1|-|14|-|TRBJ1-1
CSVAHDRSGTEAFF
TGCAGCGTTGCCCACGACAGGTCGGGCACTGAAGCTTTCTTT
>TRBV19|-|14|-|TRBJ2-5
CASSIPGVATTQYF
TGTGCCAGCAGTATTCCCGGGGTAGCAACGACCCAGTACTTC
>TRBV28|-|12|-|TRBJ2-7
CASYRSSYEQYF
TGTGCCAGTTACAGGAGCTCCTACGAGCAGTACTTC
>TRBV19|-|13|-|TRBJ1-1
CASSTGQNTEAFF
TGTGCCAGTAGTACGGGACAGAACACTGAAGCTTTCTTT
>TRBV7-9|-|14|TRBD1|TRBJ2-7
CASALGQGLYEQYF
TGTGCCAGCGCCTTAGGACAGGGTTTGTACGAGCAGTACTTC
>TRBV7-2|few|13|-|TRBJ2-7
CASSPQSAYEQYF
TGTGCCAGCAGCCCCCAATCCGCCTACGAGCAGTACTTC
>TRBV6-5|few|14|TRBD2|TRBJ2-3
CASREQREERTQYF
TGTGCCAGCAGAGAACAGCGGGAGGAACGCACGCAGTATTTT
>TRBV20-1|-|14|TRBD2|TRBJ2-3
CSAVTSGGTDTQYF
TGCAGTGCTGTTACTAGCGGGGGCACAGATACGCAGTATTTT
>TRBV5-4|few|16|TRBD2|TRBJ2-3
CASSLGSGGNTDTQYF
TGTGCCAGCAGCTTGGGGAGCGGGGGGAACACAGATACGCAGTATTTT
>TRBV7-2|-|13|TRBD1|TRBJ1-5
CASSRDRMKPQHF
TGTGCCAGCAGCCGGGACAGGATGAAGCCCCAGCATTTT
>TRBV27|-|15|-|TRBJ2-7
CASSFGQVNSYEQYF
TGTGCCAGCAGTTTTGGGCAGGTCAACTCCTACGAGCAGTACTTC
>TRBV25-1|-|13|-|TRBJ1-3
CASSSPFGNTIYF
TGTGCCAGCAGTTCTCCCTTTGGAAACACCATATATTTT
>TRBV7-6|-|16|-|TRBJ2-1
CASSKGSGTPYNEQFF
TGTGCCAGCAGCAAAGGATCCGGGACTCCTTACAATGAGCAGTTCTTC
>TRBV10-3|once|13|TRBD1|TRBJ2-5
CAIKGAGEETQYF
TGTGCCATCAAGGGGGCAGGGGAAGAGACCCAGTACTTC
>TRBV27|-|12|-|TRBJ2-3
CASSLPLGAQYF
TGTGCCAGCAGTTTGCCCCTTGGTGCGCAGTATTTT